One sample yielded the 7 T cell receptor beta chains listed below, sequenced in a study of T-cell memory formation after mild COVID-19. From the 5' RACE reads, TCRdb called clonotypes with MiXCR, one entry per CDR3 protein. Here the sample spans fewer than 60,000 distinct CDR3 sequences, roughly 27% being singletons. Sample: PBMCs or a T cell subset sorted from them (not recorded which). The receptors were sampled from a man younger than 35 who had mild COVID-19 (a few samples of this study predate the infection). Cell type and time point are not known.

The chain uses TRBV27 and TRBJ2-2; D is unclear. V dropped 8 bases and J dropped 2 bases, with 9 bases sitting between them. This CDR3 has 13 residues. Germline V gene data show CDR1 as MNHEY and CDR2 as SMNVEV (reference sequence). CDR3 residues: CASRRTNTGELFF. CDR3 nucleotide sequence: TGTGCCAGCCGTCGAACTAACACCGGGGAGCTGTTTTTT.

This clonotype was counted many times. V gene TRBV5-5 combines with J gene TRBJ1-2, with D hard to call. V gave up 0 bases and J gave up 3 bases, with 12 bases separating them. This CDR3 region has 15 residues. Germline V CDR1 and CDR2: SGHKS, YYEKEE (reference sequence). The CDR3 is CASSLEVTYYYGYTF. As DNA, the CDR3 is TGTGCCAGCAGCTTGGAGGTGACTTACTACTATGGCTACACCTTC. The full variable domain, in which reference TRBV5-5 and TRBJ1-2 provide the parts outside the CDR3, is DAGVTQSPTHLIKTRGQQVTLRCSPISGHKSVSWYQQVLGQGPQFIFQYYEKEERGRGNFPDRFSARQFPNYSSELNVNALLLGDSALYLCASSLEVTYYYGYTFGSGTRLTVV.

This clonotype was counted a few times. The chain links TRBV4-1 to TRBJ1-2, with TRBD1 matching over 7 bases. Germline V gives CDR1 MGHRA, CDR2 YSYEKL. V lost 5 bases, J lost 0 bases, and 6 bases stayed unmatched. The CDR3 is 15 residues long. Written as DNA, the CDR3 is TGCGCCAGCAGCTTACGGGACAGTGCTAACTATGGCTACACCTTC. Protein product: CASSLRDSANYGYTF.

The chain uses TRBV5-5 and TRBJ2-5; no clear D gene. The CDR3 is 14 amino acids. From germline, CDR1 is SGHKS and CDR2 YYEKEE (reference sequence). Trimming shortened V by 5 bases and J by 2 bases, and 13 bases separated the two germline ends. In DNA form, the CDR3 reads TGTGCCAGCAGGGGCCCGGGTACTCAAGAGACCCAGTACTTC. This translates into CASRGPGTQETQYF.

The chain uses TRBV11-1 and TRBJ1-1, with D hard to call. This CDR3 spans 11 amino acids. V lost 5 bases to trimming and J lost 4 bases, with 5 bases between them. Per the germline V gene, CDR1 is SGHAT and CDR2 is FQDESV (reference sequence). The DNA for the CDR3 is TGTGCCAGCAGCCGAACCACTGAAGCTTTCTTT. This sequence encodes CASSRTTEAFF.

The rearrangement uses TRBV9 and TRBJ1-2; D is unresolved. Germline CDR1 and CDR2: SGDLS and YYNGEE. The V gene lost 4 bases and the J gene lost 6 bases, with 16 bases spanning the gap. This CDR3 is 14 amino acids long. The chain's CDR3 is CASSRDDTRDGYTF. DNA for the CDR3: TGTGCCAGCAGCCGAGATGACACGCGGGATGGCTACACCTTC.

The rearrangement links TRBV6-5 to TRBJ2-5, with D hard to call. The CDR3 covers 14 residues. The germline gives CDR1 MNHEY, CDR2 SVGAGI. The V end was cut by 0 bases, the J end by 1 base, with 6 bases between. CDR3 protein: CASSYSRPQETQYF. The CDR3 DNA reads as TGTGCCAGCAGTTACTCGAGGCCCCAAGAGACCCAGTACTTC.